The 15 T cell receptor beta chains listed next were all sequenced from one sample in a study of spatial heterogeneity in lung cancer. TCRdb re-called the 5' RACE reads with MiXCR, one entry per CDR3 protein. The repertoire consists of 35,000 or so distinct CDR3 sequences, with roughly 5.5% occurring once and the leading ten covering about 28%. The time point is: sample taken at primary tumor resection. Whole RNA, isolated from tumor, nontumor lung or frozen PBMC, was sequenced without prior sorting. The sequenced sample was PBMCs, obtained at surgery. The receptors originated from a female donor with early-stage non-small cell lung cancer.

This clonotype occurred many times. The chain uses TRBV7-8 and TRBJ1-4; a weak D match, TRBD1 (6 bases). The germline gives CDR1 SGHVS, CDR2 FQNEAQ. The CDR3 is 19 residues long. Trimming shortened V by 2 bases and J by 2 bases, and 21 bases separated the two germline ends. The CDR3 DNA reads as TGTGCCAGCAGCTTACGGAGACCGGGGGCCCACCGGACTAATGAAAAACTGTTTTTT. As protein: CASSLRRPGAHRTNEKLFF. The variable domain in full, with the rest retrieved from reference TRBV7-8 and TRBJ1-4, is GAGVSQSPRYKVAKRGQDVALRCDPISGHVSLFWYQQALGQGPEFLTYFQNEAQLDKSGLPSDRFFAERPEGSVSTLKIQRTQQEDSAVYLCASSLRRPGAHRTNEKLFFGSGTQLSVL.

There are many counts of this clonotype. The rearrangement joins TRBV20-1 to TRBJ2-1; a weak D match, TRBD2 (5 bases). The CDR3 is 12 amino acids. V was pared by 4 bases and J by 4 bases, with 8 bases between. The germline gives CDR1 DFQATT, CDR2 SNEGSKA (reference sequence). The CDR3 DNA reads TGCAGTGCTACGGACTCGTACAATGAGCAGTTCTTC. This encodes CSATDSYNEQFF.

This clonotype was seen a handful of times. The J gene is TRBJ2-1, the V gene TRBV7-6; no firm D call. The CDR3 totals 14 residues. The germline V gene has CDR1 SGHVS and CDR2 FNYEAQ. Trimming removed 1 base at V and 5 bases at J, with 9 bases between. For the CDR3, the DNA is TGTGCCAGCAGCTTAGACGCGGTCAACAATGAGCAGTTCTTC. Its protein is CASSLDAVNNEQFF. The full variable domain, completed using reference TRBV7-6 and TRBJ2-1, is GAGVSQSPRYKVTKRGQDVALRCDPISGHVSLYWYRQALGQGPEFLTYFNYEAQQDKSGLPNDRFSAERPEGSISTLTIQRTEQRDSAMYRCASSLDAVNNEQFFGPGTRLTVL.

The V call is TRBV5-5, the J call TRBJ2-5, with 8 bases fitting TRBD1. CDR1 and CDR2 (germline): SGHKS, YYEKEE (reference sequence). The CDR3 is made up of 16 amino acids. V was clipped by 1 base and J by 0 bases; unmatched bases: 5. DNA of the CDR3: TGTGCCAGCAGCTTGACTTGGACAGGGTACCAAGAGACCCAGTACTTC. The encoded protein is CASSLTWTGYQETQYF.

This clonotype was seen many times. The CDR3 region has the DNA TGTGCCACCGCCGGGACAGTGAACACCGGGGAGCTGTTTTTT. The encoded protein is CATAGTVNTGELFF. The chain has TRBV19 and TRBJ2-2; the match to TRBD1 covers 7 bases. V dropped 10 bases and J dropped 1; count of bases not matched to a gene: 6. This CDR3 contains 14 residues. Germline CDR1 is LNHDA and CDR2 is SQIVND (reference sequence).

This clonotype was seen ten or more times. The chain employs TRBV29-1 and TRBJ2-5; no definite D call. V dropped 7 bases and J dropped 1 base, with 7 bases sitting between them. This CDR3 has 11 amino acids. CDR1 and CDR2 from the germline V gene are SQVTM and ANQGSEA. As DNA, the CDR3 is TGCAGCGCTGGAACCCAAGAGACCCAGTACTTC. Amino acid sequence: CSAGTQETQYF.

The rearrangement links TRBV9 to TRBJ2-3, with D perhaps TRBD2 (5 bases). Trimming shortened V by 4 bases and J by 6 bases, and 12 bases separated the two germline ends. Germline CDR1 and CDR2: SGDLS and YYNGEE. The CDR3 consists of 13 residues. The CDR3, as DNA: TGTGCCAGCAGCCCTAGCTCTGCCGATACGCAGTATTTT. Translating it yields CASSPSSADTQYF.

This chain links TRBV18 with TRBJ2-3, with D perhaps TRBD2 (6 bases). V lost 6 bases and J 5 bases, leaving 9 bases between the germline ends. Germline CDR1 reads KGHSH; CDR2 reads LQKENI. The CDR3 spans 12 residues. The DNA for the CDR3 is TGTGCCAGCTCTATGGGGGGAGATACGCAGTATTTT. Protein: CASSMGGDTQYF.

The table lists this clonotype with a few counts. The CDR3 DNA follows: TGCGCCAGCAGATCATACTCTGGGGCCAACGTCCTGACTTTC. Translated: CASRSYSGANVLTF. This sequence joins TRBV5-1 and TRBJ2-6; D unclear. CDR1 is SGHRS, CDR2 YFSETQ, per germline. The CDR3 totals 14 residues. V lost 5 bases and J lost 0, with 6 bases in between.

Ten or more counts support this clonotype. The chain links TRBV7-2 to TRBJ2-2; either TRBD1 or TRBD2 may supply D (5 bases each). The CDR3 runs 15 residues. Germline V gene lookup returns CDR1 SGHTA and CDR2 FQGNSA. V lost 2 bases and J 7 bases, leaving 14 bases between the germline ends. The DNA of the CDR3 is TGTGCCAGCAGCTTATATAACGGGGCGGGCGGGGAGCTGTTTTTT. As protein: CASSLYNGAGGELFF.

V is TRBV12-3 or TRBV12-4 and J is TRBJ2-1, with D tentatively TRBD1 or TRBD2 (6 bases each). Trimming pared 8 bases from V and 4 bases from J, leaving 9 bases between. CDR3 length: 12 residues. The CDR3 DNA reads TGTGCCAGCGGGGGGCCTTACAATGAGCAGTTCTTC. It encodes CASGGPYNEQFF.

This clonotype was seen ten or more times. The gene calls are TRBV7-2 and TRBJ1-5, with unresolved D. Trimming removed 0 bases from V and 6 bases from J, with 3 bases in between. The germline V gene encodes CDR1 SGHTA and CDR2 FQGNSA. CDR3 length equals 12 residues. CDR3 amino acids: CASSLAAQPQHF. As DNA, the CDR3 is TGTGCCAGCAGCTTAGCGGCTCAGCCCCAGCATTTT.

This clonotype was observed at least ten times. This chain links TRBV6-5 with TRBJ1-3; D might be TRBD1 (5 bases). This CDR3 has 16 residues. Germline V gives CDR1 MNHEY, CDR2 SVGAGI. Trimming removed 1 base from V and 2 bases from J, with 12 bases in between. The CDR3 region is CASSYWVQGTGNTIYF. The CDR3 nucleotides read TGTGCCAGCAGTTACTGGGTGCAGGGAACTGGAAACACCATATATTTT.

The chain joins TRBV24-1 to TRBJ2-5, with 8 bases identical to TRBD2. Germline trimming cut 4 bases from V and 4 bases from J; bases unmatched to any gene: 7. The length of the CDR3 is 15 residues. Germline V gene data show CDR1 as KGHDR and CDR2 as SFDVKD. The CDR3 DNA follows: TGTGCCACCAGTGAGGGACTAGGGGGACGAGAGACCCAGTACTTC. This codes for CATSEGLGGRETQYF.

This clonotype was detected a few times. The chain couples TRBV11-3 to TRBJ2-5, with 8 positions matching TRBD2. J lost 1 base, V lost 1 base, and 2 bases had no gene match. The V gene's germline CDR1 is SGHNT and CDR2 YENEEA. The CDR3 has 15 residues. CDR3 nucleotides: TGTGCCAGCAGCTTAGGACTAGCGACCCAAGAGACCCAGTACTTC. Protein sequence: CASSLGLATQETQYF.